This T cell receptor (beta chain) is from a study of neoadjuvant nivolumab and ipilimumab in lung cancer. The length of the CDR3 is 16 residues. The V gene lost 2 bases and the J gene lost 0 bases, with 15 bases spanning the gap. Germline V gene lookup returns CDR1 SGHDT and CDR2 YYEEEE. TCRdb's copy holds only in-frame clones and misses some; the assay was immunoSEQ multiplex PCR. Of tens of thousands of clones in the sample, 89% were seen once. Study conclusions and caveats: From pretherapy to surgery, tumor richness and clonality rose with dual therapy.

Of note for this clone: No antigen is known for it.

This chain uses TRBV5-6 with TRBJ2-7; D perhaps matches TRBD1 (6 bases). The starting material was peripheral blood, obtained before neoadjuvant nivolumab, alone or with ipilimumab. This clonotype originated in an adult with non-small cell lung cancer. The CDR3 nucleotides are TGTGCCAGCAGCTTATTCTTAGGACAGAACTCCTACGAGCAGTACTTC. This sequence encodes CASSLFLGQNSYEQYF.